This T cell receptor beta chain was identified during a study of T-cell memory formation after mild COVID-19. Study details: Largely, TCR clusters stayed within a single donor.

The TCR alpha and TCR beta cDNA libraries, bearing sample barcodes and UMIs, were generated by 5'RACE using constant-segment primers. One entry per CDR3 protein, called by TCRdb with MiXCR from the 5' RACE reads. Found here are 470,000 or so distinct CDR3 sequences, nearly 25% of them singletons; the top ten hold about 12%. Germline V gene lookup returns CDR1 SEHNR and CDR2 FQNEAQ (reference sequence). Trimming took 4 bases from V and 2 from J, leaving 11 bases between them. The CDR3 sequence is 14 residues long. This rearrangement joins TRBV7-9 to TRBJ1-2; D may be TRBD1 (5 bases). The sequenced material came from PBMCs or a T cell subset sorted from them (not recorded which). The clonotype originates from an adult woman who had mild COVID-19 (a few samples of this study predate the infection). Cell type and time point are not known. The CDR3 DNA is TGTGCCAGCAGCTCCACCCGGGGCAACTATGGCTACACCTTC. As protein: CASSSTRGNYGYTF. The full variable domain, rest sourced from reference TRBV7-9 and TRBJ1-2, is DTGVSQNPRHKITKRGQNVTFRCDPISEHNRLYWYRQTLGQGPEFLTYFQNEAQLEKSRLLSDRFSAERPKGSFSTLEIQRTEQGDSAMYLCASSSTRGNYGYTFGSGTRLTVV.